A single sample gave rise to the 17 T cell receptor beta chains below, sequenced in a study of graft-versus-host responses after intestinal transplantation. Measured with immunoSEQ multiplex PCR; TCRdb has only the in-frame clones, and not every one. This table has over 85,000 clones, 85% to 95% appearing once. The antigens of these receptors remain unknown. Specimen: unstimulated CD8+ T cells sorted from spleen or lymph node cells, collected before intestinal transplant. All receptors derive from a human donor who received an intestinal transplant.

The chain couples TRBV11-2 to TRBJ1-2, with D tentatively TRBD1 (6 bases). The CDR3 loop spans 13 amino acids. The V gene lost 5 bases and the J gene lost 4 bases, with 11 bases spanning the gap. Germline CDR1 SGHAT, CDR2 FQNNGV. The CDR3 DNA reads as TGTGCCAGCAGCCCGAGGGGGACCTATGGCTACACCTTC. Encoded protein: CASSPRGTYGYTF.

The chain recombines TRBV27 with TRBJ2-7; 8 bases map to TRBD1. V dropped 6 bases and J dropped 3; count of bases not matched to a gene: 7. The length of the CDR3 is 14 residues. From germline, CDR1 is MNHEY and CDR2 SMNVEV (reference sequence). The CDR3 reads CASSYGQGIYEQYF. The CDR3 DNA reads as TGTGCCAGCAGCTACGGACAGGGAATCTACGAGCAGTACTTC.

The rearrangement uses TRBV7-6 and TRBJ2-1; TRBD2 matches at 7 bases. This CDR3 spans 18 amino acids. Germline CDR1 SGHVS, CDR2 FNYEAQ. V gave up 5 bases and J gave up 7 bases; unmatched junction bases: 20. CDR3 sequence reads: CASSHPRTLAEGRNEQFF. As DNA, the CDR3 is TGTGCCAGCAGCCACCCGAGAACCCTAGCGGAGGGACGAAATGAGCAGTTCTTC.

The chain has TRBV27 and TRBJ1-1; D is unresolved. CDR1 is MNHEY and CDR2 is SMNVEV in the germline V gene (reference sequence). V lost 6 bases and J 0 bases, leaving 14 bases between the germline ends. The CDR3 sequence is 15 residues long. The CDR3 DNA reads TGTGCCAGCAGCCCCACACAGTTCATGAACACTGAAGCTTTCTTT. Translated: CASSPTQFMNTEAFF.

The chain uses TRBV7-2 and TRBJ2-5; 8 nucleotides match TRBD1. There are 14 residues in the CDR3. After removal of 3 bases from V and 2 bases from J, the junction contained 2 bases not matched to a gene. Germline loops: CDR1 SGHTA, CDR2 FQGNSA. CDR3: CASSFGQGQETQYF. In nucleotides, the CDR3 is TGTGCCAGCAGCTTCGGACAGGGACAAGAGACCCAGTACTTC.

The DNA for the CDR3 is TGTGCCAGCAGTCGGACTAGCGGGAGAGAAACAGATACGCAGTATTTT. Its protein product is CASSRTSGRETDTQYF. V and J are TRBV2 and TRBJ2-3; 13 bases match TRBD2. The V segment lost 5 bases and the J segment 3 bases; nucleotides outside the gene matches: 5. Germline values: CDR1 SNHLY, CDR2 FYNNEI. The CDR3 runs to 16 residues.

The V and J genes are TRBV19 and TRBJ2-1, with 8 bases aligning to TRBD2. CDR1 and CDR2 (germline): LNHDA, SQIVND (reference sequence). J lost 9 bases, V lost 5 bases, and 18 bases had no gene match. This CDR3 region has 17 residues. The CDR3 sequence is CASSSLSLPSGRGEQFF. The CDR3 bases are TGTGCCAGTAGTTCCCTCTCCCTCCCAAGCGGGAGAGGTGAGCAGTTCTTC.

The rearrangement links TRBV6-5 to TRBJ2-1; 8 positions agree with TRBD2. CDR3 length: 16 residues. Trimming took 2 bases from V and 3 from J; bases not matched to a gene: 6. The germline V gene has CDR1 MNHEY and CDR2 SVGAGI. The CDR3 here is CASSYGPSGGYNEQFF. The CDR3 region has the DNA TGTGCCAGCAGTTACGGTCCCAGCGGGGGCTACAATGAGCAGTTCTTC.

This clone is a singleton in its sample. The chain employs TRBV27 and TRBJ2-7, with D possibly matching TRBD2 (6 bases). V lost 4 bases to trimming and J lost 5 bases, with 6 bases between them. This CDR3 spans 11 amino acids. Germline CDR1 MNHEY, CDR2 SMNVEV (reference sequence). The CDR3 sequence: CASSWGDEQYF. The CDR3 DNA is TGTGCCAGCAGTTGGGGGGACGAGCAGTACTTC.

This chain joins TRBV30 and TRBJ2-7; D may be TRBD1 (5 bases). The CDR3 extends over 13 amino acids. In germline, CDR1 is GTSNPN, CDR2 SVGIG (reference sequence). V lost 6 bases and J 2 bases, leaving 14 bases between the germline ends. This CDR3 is CACIRGFPYEQYF. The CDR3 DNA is TGTGCCTGTATTAGGGGATTTCCCTACGAGCAGTACTTC.

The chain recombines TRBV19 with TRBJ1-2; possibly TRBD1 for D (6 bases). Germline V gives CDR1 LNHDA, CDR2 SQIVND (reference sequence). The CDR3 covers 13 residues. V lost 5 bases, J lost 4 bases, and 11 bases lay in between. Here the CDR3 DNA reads TGTGCCAGTAGTGCGACAGGTTTCTATGGCTACACCTTC. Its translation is CASSATGFYGYTF.

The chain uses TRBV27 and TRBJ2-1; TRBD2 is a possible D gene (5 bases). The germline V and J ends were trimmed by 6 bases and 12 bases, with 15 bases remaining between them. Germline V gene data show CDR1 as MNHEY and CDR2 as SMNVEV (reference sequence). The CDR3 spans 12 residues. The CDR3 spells CASSQDYLGQFF. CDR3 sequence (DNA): TGTGCCAGCAGCCAAGACTATCTTGGGCAGTTCTTC.

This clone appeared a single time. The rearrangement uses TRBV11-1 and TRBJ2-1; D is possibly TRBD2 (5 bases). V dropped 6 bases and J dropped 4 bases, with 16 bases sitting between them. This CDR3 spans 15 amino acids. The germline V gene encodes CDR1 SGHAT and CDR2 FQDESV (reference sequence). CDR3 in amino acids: CASRGGLSLYNEQFF. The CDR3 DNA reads TGTGCCAGCAGGGGCGGGCTCAGTTTATACAATGAGCAGTTCTTC.

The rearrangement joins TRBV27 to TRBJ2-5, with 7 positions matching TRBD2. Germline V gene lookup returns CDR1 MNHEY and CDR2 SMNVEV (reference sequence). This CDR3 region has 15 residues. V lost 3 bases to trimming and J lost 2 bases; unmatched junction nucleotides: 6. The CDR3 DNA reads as TGTGCCAGCAGTTTTACCGGGAGGTCGCAAGAGACCCAGTACTTC. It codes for CASSFTGRSQETQYF.

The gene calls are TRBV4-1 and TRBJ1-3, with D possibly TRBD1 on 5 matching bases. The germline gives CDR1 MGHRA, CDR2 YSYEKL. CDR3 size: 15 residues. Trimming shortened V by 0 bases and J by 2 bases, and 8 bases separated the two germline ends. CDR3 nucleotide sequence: TGCGCCAGCAGCCAAGAATTAGGGGCTGGAAACACCATATATTTT. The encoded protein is CASSQELGAGNTIYF.

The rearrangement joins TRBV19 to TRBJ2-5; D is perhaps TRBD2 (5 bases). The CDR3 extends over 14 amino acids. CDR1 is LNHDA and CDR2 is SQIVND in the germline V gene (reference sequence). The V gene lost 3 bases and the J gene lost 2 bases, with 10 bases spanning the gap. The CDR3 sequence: CASSIAGSQETQYF. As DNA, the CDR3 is TGTGCCAGTAGTATTGCGGGCAGTCAAGAGACCCAGTACTTC.

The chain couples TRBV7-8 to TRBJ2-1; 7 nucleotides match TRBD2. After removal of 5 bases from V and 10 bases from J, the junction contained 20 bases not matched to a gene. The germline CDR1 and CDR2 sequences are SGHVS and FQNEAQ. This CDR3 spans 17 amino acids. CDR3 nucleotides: TGTGCCAGCAGCCAAGGGGCGGGGGTACACCCCGGCACCGAGCAGTTCTTC. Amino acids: CASSQGAGVHPGTEQFF.